The 32 T cell receptor beta chains reported below all come from one sample, sequenced in a study of blood T cell repertoires in COVID-19. Data came from immunoSEQ multiplex PCR; TCRdb stores just in-frame clones and leaves some out. In the table there are 100,000 to 150,000 clones, around 88% of which are singletons. What was sequenced was peripheral blood. All receptors come from a human donor in a cohort sampled during active COVID-19.

The CDR3 spells CASSLPELAGVPGELFF. CDR3 sequence (DNA): TGTGCCAGCAGCCTCCCCGAACTAGCGGGAGTCCCCGGGGAGCTGTTTTTT. The V call is TRBV27, the J call TRBJ2-2; 11 bases fit TRBD2. Germline V lookup: CDR1 MNHEY, CDR2 SMNVEV (reference sequence). Unmatched junction bases numbered 12, after V lost 6 bases and J lost 6 bases. CDR3 length: 17 amino acids.

This chain uses TRBV3-1 (or the pseudogene TRBV3-2) with TRBJ1-5; D not resolved. The CDR3 has 14 residues. Trimming left V 1 base short and J 4 bases short, with 8 bases between. Germline V CDR1 and CDR2: LGHDT, YNNKEL (reference sequence). CDR3 protein: CASSQGHLNQPQHF. The DNA for the CDR3 is TGTGCCAGCAGCCAAGGGCACCTTAATCAGCCCCAGCATTTT.

The chain uses TRBV4-3 and TRBJ1-6; tentatively, D is TRBD1 (6 bases). The germline V gene encodes CDR1 LGHNA and CDR2 YSLEER. The CDR3 consists of 14 residues. V was clipped by 4 bases and J by 7 bases, with 11 bases between them. The DNA of the CDR3 is TGCGCCAGCAGCCTAGGGGGAGACAATTCACCCCTCCACTTT. Protein sequence: CASSLGGDNSPLHF.

In DNA, the CDR3 is TGTGCCAGCAGCTTATACATAGATACGCAGTATTTT. Amino acid sequence: CASSLYIDTQYF. The rearrangement joins TRBV7-9 to TRBJ2-3; no clear D. Germline V lookup: CDR1 SEHNR, CDR2 FQNEAQ (reference sequence). The V and J ends lost 2 bases and 5 bases respectively, with 5 bases between them. The CDR3 is made up of 12 amino acids.

The rearrangement joins TRBV2 to TRBJ1-1, with D perhaps matching TRBD1 (6 bases). Per the germline V gene, CDR1 is SNHLY and CDR2 is FYNNEI. Between the trimmed V and J ends, which lost 4 bases and 5 bases, there was a span of 11 bases. The CDR3 has 13 amino acids. CDR3 nucleotide sequence: TGTGCCAGCAGTGTACAGGGAAGAACTGAAGCTTTCTTT. Its translation is CASSVQGRTEAFF.

The chain links TRBV5-1 to TRBJ2-5; 11 bases are shared with TRBD1. This CDR3 is built from 17 residues. Trimming cost V 4 bases and J 4 bases; bases outside gene matches: 12. Germline assignment: CDR1 SGHRS and CDR2 YFSETQ. The CDR3 here is CASSTTPGTGGLETQYF. CDR3 bases: TGCGCCAGCAGCACTACGCCCGGGACAGGGGGATTAGAGACCCAGTACTTC.

The chain employs TRBV12-2 and TRBJ2-5; TRBD2, as called in the table, went unchecked against the DNA. TRBV12-2 is annotated as a pseudogene. This CDR3 contains 15 residues. The CDR3: CASRFTSGIQETQYF. The CDR3 coding sequence is TGTGCAAGTCGCTTTACTAGCGGGATTCAAGAGACCCAGTACTTC.

V is TRBV7-2 and J is TRBJ2-2; TRBD1 agrees at 8 bases. The CDR3 extends over 15 amino acids. Germline V lookup: CDR1 SGHTA, CDR2 FQGNSA. Trimming took 8 bases from V and 1 from J; bases not matched to a gene: 6. The CDR3 sequence is CASPPDRVNTGELFF. The CDR3 DNA reads as TGTGCCAGCCCACCGGACAGGGTGAACACCGGGGAGCTGTTTTTT.

The chain carries TRBV10-3 and TRBJ2-1; no clear D gene. The CDR3 is made up of 12 amino acids. V dropped 2 bases and J dropped 6 bases, with 5 bases sitting between them. CDR1 ENHRY and CDR2 SYGVKD come from the germline V gene. The CDR3 protein is CAISEASNEQFF. The CDR3 region has the DNA TGTGCCATCAGTGAGGCTAGCAATGAGCAGTTCTTC.

J is TRBJ2-7 and V is TRBV27, with D possibly matching TRBD2 (6 bases). V was trimmed by 4 bases and J by 4 bases, leaving 17 bases between them. Germline V gives CDR1 MNHEY, CDR2 SMNVEV (reference sequence). This CDR3 is 15 amino acids long. The CDR3 here is CASSSIQGLLYEQYF. The CDR3 DNA is TGTGCCAGCAGTTCCATCCAGGGACTGTTATACGAGCAGTACTTC.

The rearrangement uses TRBV5-1 and TRBJ1-1, with 7 bases aligning to TRBD1. The V and J ends lost 0 bases and 0 bases, in that order; junction bases with no gene match: 2. From germline, CDR1 is SGHRS and CDR2 YFSETQ. This CDR3 contains 15 residues. The CDR3 DNA is TGCGCCAGCAGCTTGGTCAGGGGGATGAACACTGAAGCTTTCTTT. This codes for CASSLVRGMNTEAFF.

The V and J genes are TRBV29-1 and TRBJ2-7; 10 bases match TRBD1. J lost 2 bases, V lost 4 bases, and 8 bases had no gene match. Germline CDR1 reads SQVTM; CDR2 reads ANQGSEA. The CDR3 has 15 residues. CDR3 in DNA: TGCAGCGTTGTCGGGGGGACAGGGGACCCCTACGAGCAGTACTTC. Residues: CSVVGGTGDPYEQYF.

The chain links TRBV5-4 to TRBJ2-3, with 7 bases matching TRBD2. Germline assignment: CDR1 SGHNT and CDR2 YYREEE (reference sequence). V shed 4 bases and J 4 bases; nucleotides not matched to a gene: 3. The CDR3 runs 13 residues. The CDR3 sequence: CASSATSSDTQYF. As DNA, the CDR3 is TGTGCCAGCAGCGCGACTAGCTCAGATACGCAGTATTTT.

This chain joins TRBV7-7 and TRBJ2-2; TRBD1 matches 9 bases. The J segment lost 5 bases and the V segment lost 4 bases, leaving 5 bases of the junction unmatched. Germline assignment: CDR1 SSHAT and CDR2 FNYEAQ (reference sequence). This CDR3 is 15 amino acids long. Here the CDR3 DNA reads TGTGCCAGCAGCTCAGGGACAGGGAGAACCGGGGAGCTGTTTTTT. This encodes CASSSGTGRTGELFF.

This sequence joins TRBV2 and TRBJ2-5, with a weak D call TRBD1 (6 bases). This CDR3 has 14 residues. The germline V gene encodes CDR1 SNHLY and CDR2 FYNNEI. Trimming removed 8 bases at V and 3 bases at J, with 16 bases between. CDR3 sequence (DNA): TGTGCCAGCTTGCTCGGGACATCTGAAGAGACCCAGTACTTC. It codes for CASLLGTSEETQYF. The full variable domain, its missing parts supplied by reference TRBV2 and TRBJ2-5, is EPEVTQTPSHQVTQMGQEVILRCVPISNHLYFYWYRQILGQKVEFLVSFYNNEISEKSEIFDDQFSVERPDGSNFTLKIRSTKLEDSAMYFCASLLGTSEETQYFGPGTRLLVL.

This rearrangement joins TRBV6-5 to TRBJ1-1; 8 bases are shared with TRBD1. This CDR3 contains 15 residues. Germline values: CDR1 MNHEY, CDR2 SVGAGI. Unmatched junction bases numbered 3, after V lost 2 bases and J lost 1 base. As DNA, the CDR3 is TGTGCCAGCAGTTACGGAGGGACAGGGAACACTGAAGCTTTCTTT. This translates into CASSYGGTGNTEAFF.

The chain combines TRBV7-8 with TRBJ2-2, with 9 bases matching TRBD1. Unmatched junction bases numbered 11, after V lost 7 bases and J lost 2 bases. Germline assignment: CDR1 SGHVS and CDR2 FQNEAQ. The CDR3 has 17 amino acids. CDR3 sequence (DNA): TGTGCCAGCACCCCCCCTCCGGGACAGGGAAACACCGGGGAGCTGTTTTTT. Protein: CASTPPPGQGNTGELFF.

The chain links TRBV7-3 to TRBJ2-3, with TRBD1 matching 7 bases. Germline V lookup: CDR1 SGHTA, CDR2 FQGTGA. This CDR3 contains 17 residues. Trimming cost V 5 bases and J 4 bases; bases outside gene matches: 15. The CDR3 bases are TGTGCCAGCAGCCCCCGGGGTAGCAGGGGGACGCCAGATACGCAGTATTTT. Its protein product is CASSPRGSRGTPDTQYF.

J is TRBJ1-1 and V is TRBV19, with a possible D match to TRBD1 (6 bases). Per the germline V gene, CDR1 is LNHDA and CDR2 is SQIVND (reference sequence). The CDR3 extends over 14 amino acids. With 5 bases removed from V and 4 bases from J, the gap between germline ends came to 14 bases. In nucleotides, the CDR3 is TGTGCCAGTAGTTCTACGGGGGGGGCCACTGAAGCTTTCTTT. This codes for CASSSTGGATEAFF.

CDR3 nucleotides: TGTGCCAGCTCATCAAACCCCGGACAGGTCGAGACCCAGTACTTC. It is translated as CASSSNPGQVETQYF. This chain connects TRBV18 to TRBJ2-5, with 7 bases that match TRBD1. J lost 5 bases, V lost 5 bases, and 11 bases had no gene match. The CDR3 extends over 15 amino acids. Germline-derived CDR1 and CDR2 are KGHSH and LQKENI. The entire variable domain, with the rest obtained from reference TRBV18 and TRBJ2-5, is as follows: NAGVMQNPRHLVRRRGQEARLRCSPMKGHSHVYWYRQLPEEGLKFMVYLQKENIIDESGMPKERFSAEFPKEGPSILRIQQVVRGDSAAYFCASSSNPGQVETQYFGPGTRLLVL.

The V call is TRBV7-3, the J call TRBJ1-2; weak D call: TRBD1 (6 bases). Germline assignment: CDR1 SGHTA and CDR2 FQGTGA. This CDR3 contains 14 residues. The ends were cut back, 5 bases at V and 5 bases at J, with 15 bases in the middle. The CDR3 is CASSPQGLGYGYTF. CDR3 bases: TGTGCCAGCAGCCCACAGGGATTGGGATATGGCTACACCTTC.

This rearrangement joins TRBV19 to TRBJ1-5; 11 positions agree with TRBD1. The CDR3 runs to 15 residues. V shed 5 bases, J shed 9 bases, and the junction held 9 bases outside the gene matches. Germline V gene sequence: CDR1 LNHDA, CDR2 SQIVND (reference sequence). The CDR3 nucleotides read TGTGCCAGTAGTGATCGGACAGGGGGCGGACGGCCCCAGCATTTT. Translated, it gives CASSDRTGGGRPQHF. The whole variable domain, filled in from reference TRBV19 and TRBJ1-5, reads DGGITQSPKYLFRKEGQNVTLSCEQNLNHDAMYWYRQDPGQGLRLIYYSQIVNDFQKGDIAEGYSVSREKKESFPLTVTSAQKNPTAFYLCASSDRTGGGRPQHFGDGTRLSIL.

The V gene is TRBV10-2, the J gene TRBJ2-7, with TRBD1 matching over 10 bases. V lost 6 bases, J lost 6 bases, and 8 bases stayed unmatched. Germline CDR1 is WSHSY and CDR2 is SAAADI. The CDR3 covers 14 residues. In nucleotides, the CDR3 is TGCGCCAGCAGCGCGCTCAGGACAGGGGGCGAGCAGTACTTC. Its protein is CASSALRTGGEQYF.

V usage is TRBV6-2 or TRBV6-3 and J usage is TRBJ2-7; 7 bases are a match to TRBD1. Per the germline V gene, CDR1 is MNHEY and CDR2 is SVGEGT. This CDR3 comprises 17 residues. The trim removed 2 bases at V and 0 bases at J, leaving 10 bases unmatched. CDR3 amino acids: CASSYPPGQVLSYEQYF. In DNA form, the CDR3 reads TGTGCCAGCAGTTACCCGCCCGGACAGGTACTCTCCTACGAGCAGTACTTC.

V and J are TRBV19 and TRBJ1-3; 8 positions match TRBD1. CDR1 and CDR2 from the germline V gene are LNHDA and SQIVND (reference sequence). V lost 7 bases, J lost 3 bases, and 5 bases stayed unmatched. This CDR3 has 14 amino acids. The CDR3 DNA reads TGTGCCAGTATGGGGGACAGGAATGGAAACACCATATATTTT. Translation: CASMGDRNGNTIYF.

V usage is TRBV19 and J usage is TRBJ2-1; D not certain. Germline CDR1 is LNHDA and CDR2 is SQIVND (reference sequence). V lost 5 bases and J lost 5, with 7 bases in between. The CDR3 covers 12 residues. For the CDR3, the DNA is TGTGCCAGTAGTCCACTGGACAATGAGCAGTTCTTC. Translation gives CASSPLDNEQFF.

J is TRBJ2-7 and V is TRBV7-9, with 7 bases lining up with TRBD2. The CDR3 contains 14 residues. Germline values: CDR1 SEHNR, CDR2 FQNEAQ (reference sequence). V trimming: 5 bases; J trimming: 5 bases; junction bases outside the gene matches: 9. Written as DNA, the CDR3 is TGTGCCAGCAGCCCCCGACTAGCTAACGACGAGCAGTACTTC. Its protein is CASSPRLANDEQYF.

J is TRBJ1-1 and V is TRBV2; unclear D gene. Germline V CDR1 and CDR2: SNHLY, FYNNEI. The ends were cut back, 3 bases at V and 1 base at J, with 12 bases in the middle. CDR3 length: 15 amino acids. CDR3 residues: CASSESRATNTEAFF. CDR3 nucleotide sequence: TGTGCCAGCAGTGAGAGTCGAGCCACGAACACTGAAGCTTTCTTT.

The chain has TRBV10-3 and TRBJ1-5, with TRBD1 identical over 10 bases. The germline CDR1 and CDR2 sequences are ENHRY and SYGVKD. The CDR3 covers 16 residues. The ends lost 6 bases at V and 7 bases at J; junction bases unmatched: 12. The CDR3 DNA reads TGTGCCATCAGCAGTTCTCTCGGGACAGGGGAACAGCCCCAGCATTTT. Translating gives CAISSSLGTGEQPQHF.

The V gene is TRBV5-1, the J gene TRBJ1-2, with D possibly matching TRBD1 (6 bases). V was clipped by 1 base and J by 4 bases, with 14 bases between them. Germline V lookup: CDR1 SGHRS, CDR2 YFSETQ. This CDR3 spans 15 amino acids. CDR3 nucleotide sequence: TGCGCCAGCAGCTTGAACCCACAGGGAATCTATGGCTACACCTTC. Translating gives CASSLNPQGIYGYTF. The whole variable domain, filled in from reference TRBV5-1 and TRBJ1-2, reads KAGVTQTPRYLIKTRGQQVTLSCSPISGHRSVSWYQQTPGQGLQFLFEYFSETQRNKGNFPGRFSGRQFSNSRSEMNVSTLELGDSALYLCASSLNPQGIYGYTFGSGTRLTVV.

Only a few counts were recorded for this clone. This chain uses TRBV5-1 with TRBJ2-7; 14 bases fit TRBD2. J was trimmed by 4 bases and V by 7 bases; bases with no gene match: 4. The V gene's germline CDR1 is SGHRS and CDR2 YFSETQ. CDR3 length: 14 residues. The CDR3 DNA is TGCGCCAGCCGGGGACTAGCGGGAGAGTACGAGCAGTACTTC. This gives the protein CASRGLAGEYEQYF.

CDR3 region: CASSLGTSSYNEQFF. In DNA form, the CDR3 reads TGTGCCAGCAGCTTAGGGACTAGCTCCTACAATGAGCAGTTCTTC. The chain joins TRBV7-9 to TRBJ2-1; 7 nucleotides line up with TRBD2. The CDR3 runs to 15 residues. V lost 1 base to trimming and J lost 0 bases; unmatched junction nucleotides: 0. Germline V gives CDR1 SEHNR, CDR2 FQNEAQ (reference sequence).